The count of the clone carrying this T cell receptor beta chain is one. Its antigen is not identified. Measured with immunoSEQ multiplex PCR; TCRdb has only the in-frame clones, and not every one. The sample records 28,000 or so clones, roughly 84% being singletons. This entry comes from a study of OX40 agonist ivuxolimab in advanced cancers. Turning to the study itself: Dose-escalation patients had hepatocellular carcinoma, melanoma, renal cell or head and neck cancer. Study observations and caveats: Still undetermined is the antigen specificity of the expanded peripheral T cells.

Trimming removed 1 base from V and 4 bases from J, with 17 bases in between. The germline V gene has CDR1 MGHRA and CDR2 YSYEKL. The CDR3 sequence is 17 residues long. The sample was CD4+ or CD8+ T cells sorted from blood, taken in a trial of the OX40 agonist ivuxolimab. The receptor was isolated from an adult with an advanced solid tumor such as melanoma, head and neck, liver or kidney cancer. J is TRBJ1-5 and V is TRBV4-1; D may be TRBD1 (5 bases). This CDR3 is CASSQGGAGTSNQPQHF. The DNA of the CDR3 is TGCGCCAGCAGCCAAGGCGGGGCAGGGACCTCAAATCAGCCCCAGCATTTT.